This is a list of T cell receptor beta chains from one sample in a study of T cell changes during pregnancy in multiple sclerosis. The protocol was immunoSEQ multiplex PCR, while the TCRdb copy is restricted to in-frame clones and leaves out a portion. The sample lists 70,000 to 100,000 clones, about 93% occurring once. The sample consisted of peripheral blood, taken in the first trimester of pregnancy. These TCRs come from a female donor with multiple sclerosis, enrolled in a pregnancy study. The conserved cysteine and the conserved F or W are not part of the CDR3 here. A clone size is listed for some rows: how often the clone was seen (once, few, many), or a class if it is expanded.

cdr3_aa j_call v_call clone_size
ASSLSSATQPQH TRBJ1-5 TRBV27 -
ASSEAVGLNTEAF TRBJ1-1 TRBV6-1 -
ASSPIDRGDTQY TRBJ2-3 TRBV18 -
ASSPWTGRNTEAF TRBJ1-1 TRBV4-1 -
ASSSFTDTQY TRBJ2-3 TRBV5-1 -
ASSLGYSRNTEAF TRBJ1-1 TRBV7-2 -
ASSMTGGDSYEQY TRBJ2-7 TRBV10-2 -
ASSQRASGGYNEQF TRBJ2-1 TRBV4-1 -
ASSETPSGERGGYT TRBJ1-2 TRBV6-1 -
ASSVGGGASTDTQY TRBJ2-3 TRBV6-4 -
ASSVQGSGANVLT TRBJ2-6 TRBV7-2 -
ASNLAGPQETQY TRBJ2-3 TRBV5-6 once
ASTPGAGGYGYT TRBJ1-2 TRBV5-1 -
ASSFDTAVKGYT TRBJ1-2 TRBV7-2 -
ASSHDRVDYGYT TRBJ1-2 TRBV5-1 once
ASSPAGISYEQY TRBJ2-7 TRBV7-2 -
ASSLGDRGGSTDTQY TRBJ2-3 TRBV7-9 -
ASSLGASGTPYNEQF TRBJ2-1 TRBV11-2 -
ASSVGGRGRLPDNEQF TRBJ2-1 TRBV9 -
ASSLGAGATDTQY TRBJ2-3 TRBV9 -
ASSYAPTRGGEQF TRBJ2-1 TRBV6-5 -
ASSTGLIYGYT TRBJ1-2 TRBV19 -
ASSYLSGIKEEAF TRBJ1-1 TRBV6-6 -
ASSFGTTIYT TRBJ1-2 TRBV5-6 -
ASSKTGVVPGNTIY TRBJ1-3 TRBV2 -
ATSRGDYTEAF TRBJ1-1 TRBV15 few
ASSLGQGARYGYT TRBJ1-2 TRBV27 -
AITPGTGGDRPSGNTIY TRBJ1-3 TRBV27 -
ASSLADSGGKLF TRBJ2-2 TRBV5-1 -
ASSLVSVNTEAF TRBJ1-1 TRBV11-2 -
AWGGNSYEQY TRBJ2-7 TRBV30 once
ASSLDRVDGYT TRBJ1-2 TRBV11-2 -
ASSESTGKSYEQY TRBJ2-7 TRBV10-1 -
ASSTDSLIYGYT TRBJ1-2 TRBV5-1 once
ASSSTQYNEQF TRBJ2-1 TRBV5-1 -
ASSLADYGYT TRBJ1-2 TRBV7-8 -
ASTHTVQGRGGYT TRBJ1-2 TRBV27 -
ASSLRDNTEAF TRBJ1-1 TRBV5-6 -
SVRGSGETQY TRBJ2-5 TRBV29-1 -
ASSTGGQGNEKLF TRBJ1-4 TRBV7-9 -
ASSLKRAMGTGELF TRBJ2-2 TRBV13 -
ASKGAGGNTIY TRBJ1-3 TRBV19 -
ASSLSELAKNIQY TRBJ2-4 TRBV5-1 -
ASSPRWPQPQH TRBJ1-5 TRBV27 -
ASSEALRSSGNTIY TRBJ1-3 TRBV2 -